This T cell receptor beta chain emerged from a study of blood T cell repertoires in COVID-19. Study as a whole: The United States, Italy and Spain were the sources of the acute and convalescent COVID-19 samples. Sources were T cells, B-cell-depleted T cells, or PBMCs; the material itself was cDNA or gDNA.

Germline CDR1 and CDR2: SGHTA and FQGTGA. There are 15 residues in the CDR3. The V and J ends lost 5 bases and 6 bases, in that order; junction bases with no gene match: 8. Generated by immunoSEQ multiplex PCR, the TCRdb table keeps only in-frame clones and is missing some. This sample has just under 300,000 clones, with more than 75% found just once. The V gene is TRBV7-3, the J gene TRBJ2-2; TRBD1 aligns across 8 bases. Material: peripheral blood. This receptor was obtained from a man in his 70s with acute or convalescent COVID-19. CDR3 sequence reads: CASSPWTGTPGELFF. The CDR3 bases are TGTGCCAGCAGCCCCTGGACAGGGACTCCCGGGGAGCTGTTTTTT.